The next 18 T cell receptor beta chains were all read from a single sample in a study of T cell responses to AZD1222 COVID-19 vaccine. Produced via immunoSEQ multiplex PCR; TCRdb's table is partial and in-frame only. The sample includes under 140,000 clones, about 94% of them seen just once. The material sequenced was peripheral blood, taken 28 days after the second AZD1222 dose. These receptors were obtained from an adult who received the AZD1222 COVID-19 vaccine.

This CDR3 is CASSPSGDTEAFF. The CDR3 nucleotides read TGTGCCAGCTCACCATCCGGGGATACTGAAGCTTTCTTT. The gene calls are TRBV18 and TRBJ1-1; the D is unclear. Germline V gives CDR1 KGHSH, CDR2 LQKENI. The CDR3 is 13 amino acids. Trimming shortened V by 2 bases and J by 5 bases, and 9 bases separated the two germline ends.

The rearrangement links TRBV5-1 to TRBJ2-7; 11 nucleotides align to TRBD2. Trimming cost V 4 bases and J 4 bases; bases outside gene matches: 10. Germline V gene sequence: CDR1 SGHRS, CDR2 YFSETQ. The CDR3 covers 16 residues. In DNA, the CDR3 is TGCGCCAGCAGCCCCGGGACTAGCGGAGGGACTTACGAGCAGTACTTC. Protein: CASSPGTSGGTYEQYF. The full variable domain, its missing parts supplied by reference TRBV5-1 and TRBJ2-7, is KAGVTQTPRYLIKTRGQQVTLSCSPISGHRSVSWYQQTPGQGLQFLFEYFSETQRNKGNFPGRFSGRQFSNSRSEMNVSTLELGDSALYLCASSPGTSGGTYEQYFGPGTRLTVT.

The V gene is TRBV18, the J gene TRBJ2-1; D gene unclear. CDR1 KGHSH and CDR2 LQKENI come from the germline V gene. The CDR3 sequence is 17 residues long. V lost 0 bases and J lost 6, with 18 bases in between. CDR3 coding DNA: TGTGCCAGCTCACCACCGCTCTCAAGCGCGAAACGCAATGAGCAGTTCTTC. It encodes CASSPPLSSAKRNEQFF.

The chain uses TRBV19 and TRBJ1-4; possibly TRBD1 for D (6 bases). The germline V gene encodes CDR1 LNHDA and CDR2 SQIVND (reference sequence). CDR3 length: 15 residues. V was clipped by 10 bases and J by 6 bases, with 21 bases between them. The CDR3 spells CATTKTGLGHEKLFF. CDR3 DNA: TGTGCCACCACAAAAACAGGGTTGGGGCATGAAAAACTGTTTTTT. The full variable domain, rest sourced from reference TRBV19 and TRBJ1-4, is DGGITQSPKYLFRKEGQNVTLSCEQNLNHDAMYWYRQDPGQGLRLIYYSQIVNDFQKGDIAEGYSVSREKKESFPLTVTSAQKNPTAFYLCATTKTGLGHEKLFFGSGTQLSVL.

The chain recombines TRBV11-2 with TRBJ2-3; 9 bases map to TRBD2. The trim removed 4 bases at V and 3 bases at J, leaving 5 bases unmatched. The V gene's germline CDR1 is SGHAT and CDR2 FQNNGV. The CDR3 contains 15 residues. CDR3 residues: CASSWAGGATDTQYF. CDR3 coding DNA: TGTGCCAGCAGCTGGGCGGGGGGGGCAACAGATACGCAGTATTTT.

As for this clone: A read error may account for a junction end that differs from germline. This sequence joins TRBV28 and TRBJ1-1, with 7 bases that match TRBD1. CDR1 and CDR2 from the germline V gene are MDHEN and SYDVKM. This CDR3 comprises 14 residues. The CDR3 DNA follows: TGTGCCAGCACTAGTATGACAGGGAACGCTGAAGCTTTCTTT. Translated: CASTSMTGNAEAFF. The full variable domain, with the rest looked up from reference TRBV28 and TRBJ1-1, is DVKVTQSSRYLVKRTGEKVFLECVQDMDHENMFWYRQDPGLGLRLIYFSYDVKMKEKGDIPEGYSVSREKKERFSLILESASTNQTSMYLCASTSMTGNAEAFFGQGTRLTVV.

The chain carries TRBV6-5 and TRBJ2-2, with TRBD1 matching 8 bases. CDR3 length: 14 amino acids. Germline lookup yields CDR1 MNHEY and CDR2 SVGAGI. The trim removed 11 bases at V and 5 bases at J, leaving 10 bases unmatched. CDR3 DNA sequence: TGTGCCGGAGGACAGGGTATGGTGACCGGGGAGCTGTTTTTT. It is translated as CAGGQGMVTGELFF.

The rearrangement joins TRBV30 to TRBJ1-2; the D gene is possibly TRBD1 (6 bases). The CDR3 has 17 residues. The V end lost 0 bases, the J end lost 0 bases, and 17 bases lay between the germline ends. Germline assignment: CDR1 GTSNPN and CDR2 SVGIG (reference sequence). CDR3 DNA: TGTGCCTGGAGTGTAATTAGGTCGACAGGAGCTAACTATGGCTACACCTTC. Amino acids: CAWSVIRSTGANYGYTF.

The J gene is TRBJ2-1, the V gene TRBV10-3; D might be TRBD1 (5 bases). CDR3 length: 15 residues. The germline gives CDR1 ENHRY, CDR2 SYGVKD. Between the trimmed V and J ends, which lost 3 bases and 0 bases, there was a span of 9 bases. DNA for the CDR3: TGTGCCATCAGTGAAGGGGTGGGCTCCTACAATGAGCAGTTCTTC. Protein product: CAISEGVGSYNEQFF.

The chain carries TRBV6-4 and TRBJ1-2; D unresolved. The CDR3 sequence is 14 residues long. The V gene lost 3 bases and the J gene lost 6 bases, with 14 bases spanning the gap. The germline CDR1 and CDR2 sequences are MRHNA and SNTAGT. The CDR3 loop is CASSDTARGNGYTF. Here the CDR3 DNA reads TGTGCCAGCAGTGATACCGCCCGCGGGAATGGCTACACCTTC.

The genes are TRBV7-8 and TRBJ2-1; no clear D gene. The CDR3 runs to 14 residues. Germline V gene lookup returns CDR1 SGHVS and CDR2 FQNEAQ. V gave up 5 bases and J gave up 5 bases, with 13 bases separating them. The CDR3: CASSRGGWHNEQFF. CDR3 bases: TGTGCCAGCAGCCGAGGCGGCTGGCACAATGAGCAGTTCTTC.

The V and J genes are TRBV19 and TRBJ1-5, with 8 bases lining up with TRBD1. In germline, CDR1 is LNHDA, CDR2 SQIVND (reference sequence). J lost 1 base, V lost 5 bases, and 13 bases had no gene match. The CDR3 covers 18 residues. CDR3 coding DNA: TGTGCCAGTAGTTCCAGGACAGGGTTTGGGGAAAGCAATCAGCCCCAGCATTTT. This translates into CASSSRTGFGESNQPQHF. The variable domain in full, with the rest retrieved from reference TRBV19 and TRBJ1-5, is DGGITQSPKYLFRKEGQNVTLSCEQNLNHDAMYWYRQDPGQGLRLIYYSQIVNDFQKGDIAEGYSVSREKKESFPLTVTSAQKNPTAFYLCASSSRTGFGESNQPQHFGDGTRLSIL.

The chain is built from TRBV4-1 and TRBJ1-1, with D maybe TRBD1 (5 bases). There are 13 residues in the CDR3. Trimming cost V 0 bases and J 11 bases, with 13 bases left between them. Germline V CDR1 and CDR2: MGHRA, YSYEKL. The CDR3 DNA sequence: TGCGCCAGCAGCCAAGATGGGGGATGGAGCGCTTTCTTT. Protein: CASSQDGGWSAFF.

This clone was observed once. The V and J genes are TRBV5-1 and TRBJ2-1; D may be TRBD1 or TRBD2 (5 bases each). V dropped 3 bases and J dropped 11 bases, with 9 bases sitting between them. The CDR3 is 11 residues long. Germline CDR1 reads SGHRS; CDR2 reads YFSETQ. The CDR3 DNA is TGCGCCAGCAGCTCCCGGGGCCAGCAGTTCTTC. It translates to CASSSRGQQFF.

With regard to this clone: Distinct nucleotide sequences in the sample also encode this CDR3. The rearrangement joins TRBV27 to TRBJ1-5; D is unresolved. Trimming shortened V by 0 bases and J by 1 base, and 1 base separated the two germline ends. The CDR3 extends over 13 amino acids. The germline V gene encodes CDR1 MNHEY and CDR2 SMNVEV (reference sequence). The CDR3: CASSLSSNQPQHF. The DNA of the CDR3 is TGTGCCAGCAGTTTATCAAGCAATCAGCCCCAGCATTTT.

The chain joins TRBV13 to TRBJ2-2, with 7 nucleotides matching TRBD2. Germline lookup yields CDR1 PRHDT and CDR2 FYEKMQ (reference sequence). J lost 2 bases, V lost 5 bases, and 8 bases had no gene match. This CDR3 comprises 16 residues. CDR3 bases: TGTGCCAGCAGCCGGTCGGGGGGTCATAACACCGGGGAGCTGTTTTTT. Protein: CASSRSGGHNTGELFF.

V gene TRBV3-1 (or the pseudogene TRBV3-2) combines with J gene TRBJ1-2; TRBD1 is a possible D gene (6 bases). The CDR3 spans 11 residues. Germline V gives CDR1 LGHDT, CDR2 YNNKEL (reference sequence). Trimming removed 4 bases at V and 6 bases at J, with 6 bases between. CDR3 nucleotide sequence: TGTGCCAGCAGCCGGGGGCATGGCTACACCTTC. This translates into CASSRGHGYTF.

The V call is TRBV7-2, the J call TRBJ1-1; perhaps TRBD1 as D (5 bases). Trimming pared 2 bases from V and 5 bases from J, leaving 12 bases between. The CDR3 totals 14 residues. Per the germline V gene, CDR1 is SGHTA and CDR2 is FQGNSA. The CDR3 sequence is CASSLNQGRTEAFF. The CDR3 nucleotides read TGTGCCAGCAGCTTAAATCAGGGTAGAACTGAAGCTTTCTTT.